The 14 T cell receptor beta chains listed next were all sequenced from one sample in a study of response to subunit inactivated influenza vaccine. In TCRdb, the RT-PCR reads were re-called with MiXCR into one record per CDR3 protein. The sample has about 700,000 distinct CDR3 sequences; approximately 15% are singletons. The input for sequencing was PBMCs from blood, taken approximately 15 days before vaccination. The receptor source for this set is a man aged 45 to 65 who received an inactivated influenza vaccine.

This clonotype has just a few counts. V and J are TRBV29-1 and TRBJ2-1; the D call may be TRBD1 or TRBD2 (5 bases each). The CDR3 spans 12 residues. Trimming stripped 6 bases from V and 9 bases from J, with 15 bases between. The germline V gene encodes CDR1 SQVTM and CDR2 ANQGSEA. The CDR3 loop is CSVRRGVGEQFF. In DNA form, the CDR3 reads TGCAGCGTCCGCCGGGGCGTCGGTGAGCAGTTCTTC.

This chain connects TRBV11-1 to TRBJ2-4; D tentatively reads TRBD1 or TRBD2 (6 bases each). The CDR3 runs to 14 residues. Trimming left V 5 bases short and J 1 base short, with 9 bases between. Germline CDR1 is SGHAT and CDR2 is FQDESV (reference sequence). The CDR3 region is CASSGGPAKNIQYF. DNA of the CDR3: TGTGCCAGCAGCGGGGGGCCGGCCAAAAACATTCAGTACTTC.

This clonotype appeared a single time. The CDR3 ends on some other residue instead of the conserved phenylalanine or tryptophan, so this is likely a read error. The rearrangement joins TRBV4-2 to TRBJ2-5, with unresolved D. Looked up from germline, CDR1 is LGHNA and CDR2 is YNFKEQ. This CDR3 has 14 residues. Trimming removed 4 bases from V and 4 bases from J, with 13 bases in between. For the CDR3, the DNA is TGTGCCAGCAGCCGCGACTTAGTAGGAGAGACCCAGTACTTA. It codes for CASSRDLVGETQYL.

This clonotype was detected a few times. The rearrangement links TRBV20-1 to TRBJ2-7; TRBD2 aligns across 14 bases. This CDR3 region has 14 residues. Germline V gene sequence: CDR1 DFQATT, CDR2 SNEGSKA (reference sequence). Trimming cost V 6 bases and J 2 bases; bases outside gene matches: 3. CDR3 nucleotides: TGCAGTGCCATGACTAGCGGGAGGGCCTACGAGCAGTACTTC. It encodes CSAMTSGRAYEQYF.

This chain joins TRBV12-3 or TRBV12-4 and TRBJ1-5, with D possibly TRBD1 on 5 matching bases. The CDR3 has 14 residues. V was clipped by 6 bases and J by 7 bases, with 16 bases between them. CDR3 loop: CASSPGGGEQPQHF. The CDR3 bases are TGTGCCAGCAGCCCCGGTGGGGGAGAGCAGCCCCAGCATTTT.

There are a few counts of this clonotype. V usage is TRBV20-1 and J usage is TRBJ2-3; 14 bases line up with TRBD2. Looked up from germline, CDR1 is DFQATT and CDR2 is SNEGSKA (reference sequence). The CDR3 length is 18 residues. Trimming cost V 0 bases and J 4 bases; bases outside gene matches: 9. CDR3 coding DNA: TGCAGTGCTAGAGATCCGGGACTAGCGGGGGTTCCACCAGATACGCAGTATTTT. Protein product: CSARDPGLAGVPPDTQYF.

This clonotype was seen a few times. The V gene is TRBV15, the J gene TRBJ1-6; 10 bases fit TRBD1. V shed 3 bases and J 9 bases; nucleotides not matched to a gene: 2. Looked up from germline, CDR1 is LNHNV and CDR2 is YYDKDF (reference sequence). The CDR3 sequence is 14 residues long. The CDR3 spells CATSSDRGPSPLHF. Here the CDR3 DNA reads TGTGCCACCAGCAGCGACAGGGGGCCTTCACCCCTCCACTTT.

This clonotype appeared a few times. The chain joins TRBV10-3 to TRBJ2-1; 7 nucleotides match TRBD2. CDR1 and CDR2 from the germline V gene are ENHRY and SYGVKD. This CDR3 is built from 14 residues. V dropped 8 bases and J dropped 0; count of bases not matched to a gene: 4. CDR3 sequence reads: CAIGGGSSYNEQFF. CDR3 nucleotides: TGTGCCATCGGGGGGGGGAGCTCCTACAATGAGCAGTTCTTC.

Only a few counts were recorded for this clonotype. This sequence joins TRBV12-3 or TRBV12-4 and TRBJ1-6; D perhaps matches TRBD1 (5 bases). V lost 6 bases and J lost 6, with 12 bases in between. This CDR3 has 14 amino acids. CDR3 residues: CASSAQGGNSPLHF. Written as DNA, the CDR3 is TGTGCCAGCAGCGCGCAGGGTGGTAATTCACCCCTCCACTTT.

Ten or more counts support this clonotype. V gene TRBV7-9 combines with J gene TRBJ2-7; D unresolved. CDR1 is SEHNR and CDR2 is FQNEAQ in the germline V gene (reference sequence). The CDR3 has 13 amino acids. Trimming removed 3 bases from V and 0 bases from J, with 6 bases in between. Here the CDR3 reads CASSFTTSYEQYF. The CDR3 DNA sequence: TGTGCCAGCAGCTTTACCACCTCCTACGAGCAGTACTTC.

This clonotype was observed a few times. The chain employs TRBV4-3 and TRBJ2-1, with 11 bases matching TRBD2. The J segment lost 5 bases and the V segment lost 0 bases, leaving 6 bases of the junction unmatched. The germline V gene has CDR1 LGHNA and CDR2 YSLEER. This CDR3 has 17 amino acids. The CDR3 bases are TGCGCCAGCAGCCAAGATCGCCCACTAGCGGGGGACAATGAGCAGTTCTTC. This encodes CASSQDRPLAGDNEQFF.

The chain links TRBV4-2 to TRBJ2-2; TRBD2 matches 8 bases. V dropped 0 bases and J dropped 5; count of bases not matched to a gene: 5. The germline V gene encodes CDR1 LGHNA and CDR2 YNFKEQ. CDR3 length: 16 amino acids. As DNA, the CDR3 is TGTGCCAGCAGCCAAGATGGGACTAGGCTGACCGGGGAGCTGTTTTTT. Amino acid sequence: CASSQDGTRLTGELFF.

The genes are TRBV10-3 and TRBJ2-5; TRBD1 aligns across 7 bases. The germline V gene has CDR1 ENHRY and CDR2 SYGVKD. The CDR3 has 15 amino acids. V lost 10 bases, J lost 4 bases, and 15 bases stayed unmatched. As DNA, the CDR3 is TGTGCCAGCCCAGGGGGTAGGGAATCGGGAGAGACCCAGTACTTC. Its protein is CASPGGRESGETQYF.

The chain has TRBV20-1 and TRBJ2-1; 7 nucleotides align to TRBD2. Germline CDR1 is DFQATT and CDR2 is SNEGSKA (reference sequence). The V segment lost 4 bases and the J segment 1 base; nucleotides outside the gene matches: 4. The CDR3 extends over 14 amino acids. The CDR3 nucleotides are TGCAGTGCTACGGGGGGTAGGTCCTACAATGAGCAGTTCTTC. Its protein is CSATGGRSYNEQFF.